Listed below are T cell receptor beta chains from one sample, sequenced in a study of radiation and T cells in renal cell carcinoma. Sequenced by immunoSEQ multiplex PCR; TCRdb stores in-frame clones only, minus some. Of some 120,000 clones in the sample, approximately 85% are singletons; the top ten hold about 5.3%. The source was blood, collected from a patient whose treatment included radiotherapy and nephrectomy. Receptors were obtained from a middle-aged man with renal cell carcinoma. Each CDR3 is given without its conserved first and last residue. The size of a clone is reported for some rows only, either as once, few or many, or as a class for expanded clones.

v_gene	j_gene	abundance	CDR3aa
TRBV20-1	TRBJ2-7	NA	SASQVYEQY
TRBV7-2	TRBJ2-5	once	ATLHHGGPRSATQY
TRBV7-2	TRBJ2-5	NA	ASSLYTETQY
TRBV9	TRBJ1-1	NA	ASSVSGTGNTEAF
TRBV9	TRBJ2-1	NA	ASSVGAEVTNEQF
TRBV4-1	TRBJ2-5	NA	ASSQLSETQY
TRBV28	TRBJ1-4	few	ASRQTPGEEKLF
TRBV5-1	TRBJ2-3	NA	ASAVSGRITDTQY
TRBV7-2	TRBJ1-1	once	ASSSSGQGTEAF
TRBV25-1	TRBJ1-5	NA	ASSEKWDSNQPQH
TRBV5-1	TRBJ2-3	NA	ASSPTTGGTDTQY
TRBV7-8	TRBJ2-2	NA	ASSRTSGGSYTGELF
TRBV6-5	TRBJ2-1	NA	ASGLAGGLVDEQF
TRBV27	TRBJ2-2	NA	ASSPLAGGNTGELF
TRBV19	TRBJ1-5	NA	ASSIRRGNQPQH
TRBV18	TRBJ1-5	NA	ASSPPNKTGPNQPQH
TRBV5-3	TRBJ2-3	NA	AKQGGLSTDTQY
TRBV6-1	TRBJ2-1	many	ASSGLAGGGDEQF
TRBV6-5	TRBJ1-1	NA	ASTYRGGTNTEAF
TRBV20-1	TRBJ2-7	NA	SASSSYEQY
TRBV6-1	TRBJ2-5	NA	ASSERSGGEETQY
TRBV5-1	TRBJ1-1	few	ASSIQPGQNTEAF
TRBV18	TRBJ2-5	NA	ASSPPRQDQETQY
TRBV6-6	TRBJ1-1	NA	ASSYSSQAWGAF
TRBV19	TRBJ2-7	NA	ASNERLRDEQY
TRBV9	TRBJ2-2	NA	ASSVMGTGELF
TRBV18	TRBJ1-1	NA	ASSPGEYRASEAF
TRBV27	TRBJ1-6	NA	ASSLAGSPLH
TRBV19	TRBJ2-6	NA	ASSFPSSGANVLT
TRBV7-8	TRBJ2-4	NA	ASSDWIAAKNIQY
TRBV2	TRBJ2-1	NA	ASSVAHTSARYNEQF
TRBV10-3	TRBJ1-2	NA	AISGQGVDYGYT
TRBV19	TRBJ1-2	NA	ASTFSGLRDYGYT
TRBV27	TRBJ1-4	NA	ASSFWPGATNEKLF
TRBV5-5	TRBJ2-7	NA	ASSLSVPSYEQY
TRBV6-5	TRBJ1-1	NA	ASSYQPQGGGTEAF
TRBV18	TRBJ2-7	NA	ASSPFSGASSYEQY
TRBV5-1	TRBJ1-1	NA	ASRSARVRDTEAF
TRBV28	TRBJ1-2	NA	ASSYPLTGQDGYT
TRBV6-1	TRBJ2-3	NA	ASTDRDPDTQY
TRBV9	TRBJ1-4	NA	ASSVGRKNEKLF
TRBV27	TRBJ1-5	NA	ASSIQRHQPQH
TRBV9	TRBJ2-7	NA	ASSPLGGVLGEQY
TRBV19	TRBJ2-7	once	ASSPGRYEQY
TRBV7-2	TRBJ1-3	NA	ASSPPGGRAGNTIY
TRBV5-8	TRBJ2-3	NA	ASSLVGLAGLDTQY
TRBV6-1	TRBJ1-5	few	ASSEFVVSQGRNQPQH
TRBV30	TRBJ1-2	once	AWSVQSAHSGYT
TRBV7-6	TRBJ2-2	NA	ASSSGTSGIYTGELF
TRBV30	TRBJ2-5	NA	AWTSRETQY
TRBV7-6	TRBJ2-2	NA	ASSENVLGAWGDTGELF
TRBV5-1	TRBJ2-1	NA	ASSLALAGLNEQF
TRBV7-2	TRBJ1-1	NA	ASSYRQGPAEAF
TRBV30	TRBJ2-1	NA	AWGNGEQF
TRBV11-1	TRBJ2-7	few	ASSTGLASYEQY